The 15 T cell receptor beta chains below were found in one sample sequenced in a study of cytomegalovirus exposure and HLA in healthy donors. The PCR ran on 60 Vbeta and 13 Jbeta primers. Clones were read by immunoSEQ multiplex PCR, and TCRdb kept only the in-frame ones, dropping some. The sample carries about 81,000 clones, 77% recorded once. What was sequenced was PBMCs. The origin of the receptors is a man in his fifties or sixties in good health and CMV-seropositive.

The chain couples TRBV20-1 to TRBJ2-5; no reliable D call. This CDR3 has 11 residues. Trimming cost V 1 base and J 5 bases, with 5 bases left between them. Looked up from germline, CDR1 is DFQATT and CDR2 is SNEGSKA (reference sequence). The CDR3 protein is CSARVRETQYF. The CDR3 region has the DNA TGCAGTGCTAGAGTCAGGGAGACCCAGTACTTC.

The chain couples TRBV10-2 to TRBJ1-6; the D gene is possibly TRBD1 (6 bases). Trimming left V 3 bases short and J 14 bases short, with 26 bases between. CDR1 and CDR2 (germline): WSHSY, SAAADI. The CDR3 contains 17 residues. CDR3 sequence (DNA): TGCGCCAGCAGTGAACAAACAGGGTTTTTCTCCTCTTTGGCCCTCCACTTT. Protein: CASSEQTGFFSSLALHF.

A single count supports this clone. DNA for the CDR3: TGTGCCTGGGGCCAGGGAGCGGGAGAGGCTCAGTTCTTC. Amino acids: CAWGQGAGEAQFF. The chain is built from TRBV30 and TRBJ2-1, with 8 positions matching TRBD2. The length of the CDR3 is 13 residues. Trimming cost V 5 bases and J 13 bases; bases outside gene matches: 13. Germline V gene sequence: CDR1 GTSNPN, CDR2 SVGIG (reference sequence).

The chain couples TRBV6-6 to TRBJ1-5, with D tentatively TRBD1 (5 bases). Germline V lookup: CDR1 MNHNY, CDR2 SVGAGI (reference sequence). V gave up 8 bases and J gave up 9 bases, with 14 bases separating them. The CDR3 runs to 12 residues. CDR3 bases: TGTGCCAGCTCGACAGCGACATGGCCCCAGCATTTT. Residues: CASSTATWPQHF.

The rearrangement uses TRBV25-1 and TRBJ2-5; 9 bases are a match to TRBD1. Germline V CDR1 and CDR2: MGHDK, SYGVNS. The ends lost 2 bases at V and 7 bases at J; junction bases unmatched: 5. The CDR3 runs 14 residues. This CDR3 is CASSEGGDRATQYF. CDR3 DNA: TGTGCCAGCAGTGAAGGGGGGGACAGGGCGACCCAGTACTTC.

The rearrangement links TRBV7-3 to TRBJ1-1; D perhaps matches TRBD1 (5 bases). Deletions cut 3 bases from V and 0 bases from J, with 11 bases between. Germline CDR1 SGHTA, CDR2 FQGTGA. The CDR3 runs to 15 residues. CDR3 loop: CASSLFGAVNTEAFF. The CDR3 DNA sequence: TGTGCCAGCAGCTTGTTTGGGGCGGTGAACACTGAAGCTTTCTTT.

In its sample, this clone was seen a few times. The chain is built from TRBV5-6 and TRBJ1-1, with D uncertain. CDR3 length: 12 residues. V lost 0 bases to trimming and J lost 7 bases, with 7 bases between them. CDR1 and CDR2 from the germline V gene are SGHDT and YYEEEE. The CDR3 sequence: CASSLGVLEAFF. The DNA of the CDR3 is TGTGCCAGCAGCTTGGGCGTACTTGAAGCTTTCTTT.

The chain recombines TRBV25-1 with TRBJ2-4; tentative D call: TRBD2 (6 bases). The CDR3 extends over 14 amino acids. The germline CDR1 and CDR2 sequences are MGHDK and SYGVNS. V shed 3 bases and J shed 2 bases, with 8 bases lying between them. The CDR3 protein is CASSDAGSKNIQYF. The CDR3 nucleotides are TGTGCCAGCAGTGACGCGGGGTCCAAAAACATTCAGTACTTC.

The chain carries TRBV7-6 and TRBJ2-5, with 9 nucleotides matching TRBD2. With 4 bases clipped from V and 3 bases from J, the junction kept 0 bases outside the gene matches. CDR3 length: 13 residues. Germline values: CDR1 SGHVS, CDR2 FNYEAQ. The CDR3 bases are TGTGCCAGCAGCTCTAGCGGGAAAGAGACCCAGTACTTC. The encoded protein is CASSSSGKETQYF.

The chain joins TRBV6-5 to TRBJ1-2; D remains unclear. Germline loops: CDR1 MNHEY, CDR2 SVGAGI. This CDR3 contains 14 residues. Trimming took off 0 bases at V and 6 bases at J, with 11 bases between the two ends. The CDR3 DNA sequence: TGTGCCAGCAGTTACTCGACGGGGTTTAATGGCTACACCTTC. The encoded protein is CASSYSTGFNGYTF.

The chain recombines TRBV6-6 with TRBJ1-5, with D hard to call. This CDR3 has 12 amino acids. V lost 0 bases and J lost 8, with 5 bases in between. CDR1 is MNHNY and CDR2 is SVGAGI in the germline V gene (reference sequence). Written as DNA, the CDR3 is TGTGCCAGCAGTTACTCCGTAGAGCCCCAGCATTTT. Its protein product is CASSYSVEPQHF.

The DNA for the CDR3 is TGTGCCAGCAGCTTCAACCTAGGACTAGCGCAGTCCTACGAGCAGTACTTC. Translation gives CASSFNLGLAQSYEQYF. This chain joins TRBV7-2 and TRBJ2-7, with 9 bases fitting TRBD2. This CDR3 is built from 17 residues. V shed 3 bases, J shed 1 base, and the junction held 10 bases outside the gene matches. Germline CDR1 reads SGHTA; CDR2 reads FQGNSA. The full variable domain, with the rest looked up from reference TRBV7-2 and TRBJ2-7, is GAGVSQSPSNKVTEKGKDVELRCDPISGHTALYWYRQSLGQGLEFLIYFQGNSAPDKSGLPSDRFSAERTGGSVSTLTIQRTQQEDSAVYLCASSFNLGLAQSYEQYFGPGTRLTVT.

V and J are TRBV18 and TRBJ1-5; D gene uncertain. CDR3 size: 13 residues. V was shortened by 2 bases and J by 9 bases, with 11 bases between the two germline ends. Germline V gives CDR1 KGHSH, CDR2 LQKENI. The chain's CDR3 is CASSPGLGRPQHF. In nucleotides, the CDR3 is TGTGCCAGCTCACCAGGACTCGGACGGCCCCAGCATTTT.

The sample holds one count of this clone. This rearrangement joins TRBV7-3 to TRBJ2-7, with D possibly TRBD2 on 6 matching bases. The length of the CDR3 is 15 residues. Trimming stripped 5 bases from V and 2 bases from J, with 16 bases between. Germline V CDR1 and CDR2: SGHTA, FQGTGA. CDR3 sequence: CASSPDVGGTYEQYF. CDR3 sequence (DNA): TGTGCCAGCAGCCCCGATGTTGGAGGGACCTACGAGCAGTACTTC.

A remark on this clone: Its ends do not fully match the called genes, so a read error is possible. The CDR3 nucleotides read TGTGCTAGCAGCTTATCGGGGACTAGCGGGACCAATGAGCAGTTCTTC. Encoded protein: CASSLSGTSGTNEQFF. This sequence joins TRBV7-7 and TRBJ2-1; 13 bases are shared with TRBD2. The CDR3 consists of 16 residues. Germline lookup yields CDR1 SSHAT and CDR2 FNYEAQ (reference sequence).